A selection of T cell receptor beta chains follows, all from one sample in a study of Graves' ophthalmopathy and Graves' hyperthyroidism. A single record per CDR3 protein comes from TCRdb applying MiXCR to the multiplex PCR reads. The data contain roughly 400,000 distinct CDR3 sequences, roughly 14% of them singletons. Sequencing was carried out using peripheral blood. The receptors come from a woman younger than 35 with stable Graves' hyperthyroidism. Each CDR3 is given with its conserved first and last residue. The order of the fields is CDR3 protein, CDR3 DNA, V gene, J gene, clone size, D gene. D genes are given only for firm matches. Clone size appears in some rows only: once, few, many, or a class for an expanded clone.

CDR3 protein: CASKTGKDIQYF
CDR3 DNA: TGTGCCTCTAAGACAGGGAAAGACATTCAGTACTTC
V gene: TRBV27
J gene: TRBJ2-4
clone size: many
D gene: TRBD1

CDR3 protein: CASSYSSGGEQYF
CDR3 DNA: TGTGCCAGCAGTTACTCGTCAGGGGGCGAGCAGTACTTC
V gene: TRBV6-5
J gene: TRBJ2-7
clone size: many
D gene: TRBD1

CDR3 protein: CASSTQGGTEAFF
CDR3 DNA: TGTGCCAGTAGTACCCAGGGGGGGACTGAAGCTTTCTTT
V gene: TRBV19
J gene: TRBJ1-1
clone size: many
D gene: TRBD1

CDR3 protein: CASTQGVPNTEAFF
CDR3 DNA: TGTGCCAGCACCCAAGGGGTCCCGAACACTGAAGCTTTCTTT
V gene: TRBV12-3/TRBV12-4
J gene: TRBJ1-1
clone size: -
D gene: -

CDR3 protein: CASTPGHSSYEQYF
CDR3 DNA: TGTGCCAGTACTCCGGGACACTCCTCCTACGAGCAGTACTTC
V gene: TRBV6-2/TRBV6-3
J gene: TRBJ2-7
clone size: many
D gene: -

CDR3 protein: CASFPGQGYTGELFF
CDR3 DNA: TGCGCCAGCTTTCCGGGACAGGGTTACACCGGGGAGCTGTTTTTT
V gene: TRBV5-1
J gene: TRBJ2-2
clone size: -
D gene: TRBD1

CDR3 protein: CASTKPSFNYGYTF
CDR3 DNA: TGTGCCAGCACTAAGCCTAGTTTTAACTATGGCTACACCTTC
V gene: TRBV6-2/TRBV6-3
J gene: TRBJ1-2
clone size: many
D gene: -

CDR3 protein: CSARDPGLAKETQYF
CDR3 DNA: TGCAGTGCTAGGGACCCGGGACTAGCGAAGGAGACCCAGTACTTC
V gene: TRBV20-1
J gene: TRBJ2-5
clone size: many
D gene: TRBD2

CDR3 protein: CASIETGTDTQYF
CDR3 DNA: TGCGCCAGCATAGAAACCGGCACAGATACGCAGTATTTT
V gene: TRBV5-1
J gene: TRBJ2-3
clone size: few
D gene: -

CDR3 protein: CASSYSVKGGSYEQYF
CDR3 DNA: TGTGCCAGCAGTTACTCTGTGAAGGGGGGCTCCTACGAGCAGTACTTC
V gene: TRBV6-5
J gene: TRBJ2-7
clone size: many
D gene: -

CDR3 protein: CAWVLPPANTEAFF
CDR3 DNA: TGTGCCTGGGTTTTGCCGCCTGCGAACACTGAAGCTTTCTTT
V gene: TRBV30
J gene: TRBJ1-1
clone size: -
D gene: -

CDR3 protein: CASSSGDRSYEQYF
CDR3 DNA: TGTGCCAGCAGTTCAGGGGACCGCTCCTACGAGCAGTACTTC
V gene: TRBV27
J gene: TRBJ2-7
clone size: -
D gene: -

CDR3 protein: CSAKDRDQPQHF
CDR3 DNA: TGCAGTGCAAAGGACAGGGATCAGCCCCAGCATTTT
V gene: TRBV20-1
J gene: TRBJ1-5
clone size: many
D gene: TRBD1

CDR3 protein: CSASNVAYGYTF
CDR3 DNA: TGCAGTGCTAGTAACGTGGCCTATGGCTACACCTTC
V gene: TRBV20-1
J gene: TRBJ1-2
clone size: many
D gene: -

CDR3 protein: CASSYGGVGETQYF
CDR3 DNA: TGTGCCAGCAGTTATGGGGGCGTCGGGGAGACCCAGTACTTC
V gene: TRBV6-5
J gene: TRBJ2-5
clone size: many
D gene: -

CDR3 protein: CASSLGGHYEQYF
CDR3 DNA: TGCGCCAGCAGCTTGGGGGGCCACTACGAGCAGTACTTC
V gene: TRBV5-1
J gene: TRBJ2-7
clone size: many
D gene: -

CDR3 protein: CASSLVGFSYGYTF
CDR3 DNA: TGTGCCAGCAGCTTGGTGGGGTTCAGCTATGGCTACACCTTC
V gene: TRBV13
J gene: TRBJ1-2
clone size: many
D gene: -

CDR3 protein: CASSLGESNTEAFF
CDR3 DNA: TGTGCCAGCAGCCTAGGGGAGTCGAACACTGAAGCTTTCTTT
V gene: TRBV4-2
J gene: TRBJ1-1
clone size: -
D gene: -

CDR3 protein: CASSEAAFRYTIYF
CDR3 DNA: TGTGCCAGCAGTGAAGCGGCTTTTAGGTACACCATATATTTT
V gene: TRBV6-1
J gene: TRBJ1-3
clone size: many
D gene: -

CDR3 protein: CASSYGGGQTLTEAFF
CDR3 DNA: TGTGCCAGCAGTTACGGCGGGGGGCAAACTCTCACTGAAGCTTTCTTT
V gene: TRBV6-2/TRBV6-3
J gene: TRBJ1-1
clone size: many
D gene: -

CDR3 protein: CASSFGGSRYGYTF
CDR3 DNA: TGTGCCAGTAGCTTCGGGGGGAGCCGCTATGGCTACACCTTC
V gene: TRBV19
J gene: TRBJ1-2
clone size: few
D gene: -

CDR3 protein: CSVVRGVYEQYF
CDR3 DNA: TGCAGTGTTGTTAGGGGGGTATACGAGCAGTACTTC
V gene: TRBV20-1
J gene: TRBJ2-7
clone size: many
D gene: -

CDR3 protein: CSAGGQYNSPLHF
CDR3 DNA: TGCAGTGCTGGGGGGCAATATAATTCACCCCTCCACTTT
V gene: TRBV20-1
J gene: TRBJ1-6
clone size: -
D gene: -

CDR3 protein: CASSHPDRPSYEQYF
CDR3 DNA: TGTGCCAGCAGCCATCCAGACAGGCCCTCCTACGAGCAGTACTTC
V gene: TRBV14
J gene: TRBJ2-7
clone size: -
D gene: -